The 2 T cell receptor beta chains presented below share a single source sample, sequenced in a study of tumor-infiltrating lymphocytes in glioblastoma multiforme. Multiple V-beta primers and a C-beta primer amplified TCRB from RNA. TCRdb re-called the multiplex PCR reads through MiXCR, storing one row per CDR3 protein. The data contain 15,000 to 20,000 distinct CDR3 sequences, 65% to 80% of them singletons. Sequencing was performed on peripheral blood. All receptors come from a male donor with glioblastoma.

J is TRBJ2-2 and V is TRBV11-2; no clear D. The CDR3 length is 14 residues. The germline gives CDR1 SGHAT, CDR2 FQNNGV. V dropped 2 bases and J dropped 14 bases, with 18 bases sitting between them. The CDR3 DNA reads TGTGCCAGCAGCTTATTCAGAGACACCGAGGATCTGTTTTTT. Its protein product is CASSLFRDTEDLFF.

Note on this clonotype: Being one base from a much bigger clone, this may be a read error. The chain carries TRBV11-2 and TRBJ2-1; D perhaps matches TRBD1 (6 bases). Germline V gene sequence: CDR1 SGHAT, CDR2 FQNNGV. The CDR3 has 16 amino acids. The CDR3 is CACSLDRGKVNNEQFF. CDR3 bases: TGTGCCTGCAGCTTAGATAGGGGGAAGGTCAACAATGAGCAGTTCTTC.